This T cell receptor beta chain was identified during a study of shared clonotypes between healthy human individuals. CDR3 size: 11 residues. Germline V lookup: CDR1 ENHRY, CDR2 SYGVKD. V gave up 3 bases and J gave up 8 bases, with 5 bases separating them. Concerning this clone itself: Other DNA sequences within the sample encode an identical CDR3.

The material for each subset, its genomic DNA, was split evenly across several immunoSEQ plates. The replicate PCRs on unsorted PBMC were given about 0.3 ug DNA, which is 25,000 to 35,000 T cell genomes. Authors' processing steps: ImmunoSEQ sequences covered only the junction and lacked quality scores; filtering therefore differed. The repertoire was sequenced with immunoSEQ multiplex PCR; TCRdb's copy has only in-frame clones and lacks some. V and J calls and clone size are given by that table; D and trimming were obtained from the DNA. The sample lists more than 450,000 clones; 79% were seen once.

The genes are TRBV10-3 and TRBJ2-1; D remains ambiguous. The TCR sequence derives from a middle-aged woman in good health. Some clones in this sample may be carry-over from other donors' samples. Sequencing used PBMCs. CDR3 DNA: TGTGCCATCAGTGAAGGAGATGAGCAGTTCTTC. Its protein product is CAISEGDEQFF.